This T cell receptor beta chain originates from a study of graft-versus-host responses after intestinal transplantation. Study at large: Every transplant recipient was induced with anti-thymocyte globulin, then maintained on tacrolimus and steroids for around 3 years.

After removal of 4 bases from V and 8 bases from J, the junction contained 2 bases not matched to a gene. The CDR3 spans 12 residues. CDR1 and CDR2 (germline): SGHNT, YYREEE (reference sequence). Sequenced by immunoSEQ multiplex PCR; TCRdb stores in-frame clones only, minus some. Among approximately 89,000 clones listed, over 80% were seen once. For this clone: Its antigen is as yet unknown.

Regarding the study as a whole: Researchers found peak circulating GvH clone levels linked to early post-transplant HvG declines. Recipient marrow harbored GvH clones, some of which surfaced first in ileum or blood.

The clonotype comes from a human donor who was the organ donor for an intestinal transplant. This sample comprised unstimulated CD8+ T cells sorted from spleen or lymph node cells, obtained before transplant. The rearrangement uses TRBV5-4 and TRBJ2-1; TRBD2 matches 8 bases. The DNA of the CDR3 is TGTGCCAGCAGCCCGGGGGGGCATGAGCAGTTCTTC. This translates into CASSPGGHEQFF.